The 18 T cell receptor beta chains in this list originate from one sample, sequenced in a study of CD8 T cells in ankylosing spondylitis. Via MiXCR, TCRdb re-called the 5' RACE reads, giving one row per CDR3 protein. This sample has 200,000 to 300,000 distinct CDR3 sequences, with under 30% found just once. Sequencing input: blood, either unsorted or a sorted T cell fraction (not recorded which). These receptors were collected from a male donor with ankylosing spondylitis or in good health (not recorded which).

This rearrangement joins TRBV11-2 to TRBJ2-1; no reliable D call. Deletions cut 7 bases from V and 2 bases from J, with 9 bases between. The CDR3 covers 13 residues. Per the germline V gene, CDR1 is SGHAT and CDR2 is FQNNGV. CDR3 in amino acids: CASNRGAYNEQFF. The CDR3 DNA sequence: TGTGCCAGCAACCGTGGGGCCTACAATGAGCAGTTCTTC.

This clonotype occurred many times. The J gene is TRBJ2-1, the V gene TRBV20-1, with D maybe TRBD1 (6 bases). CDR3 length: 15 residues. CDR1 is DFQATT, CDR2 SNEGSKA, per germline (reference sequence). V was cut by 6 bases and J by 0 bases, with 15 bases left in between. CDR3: CSARTVLPSYNEQFF. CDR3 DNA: TGCAGTGCGCGGACAGTCCTCCCCTCCTACAATGAGCAGTTCTTC.

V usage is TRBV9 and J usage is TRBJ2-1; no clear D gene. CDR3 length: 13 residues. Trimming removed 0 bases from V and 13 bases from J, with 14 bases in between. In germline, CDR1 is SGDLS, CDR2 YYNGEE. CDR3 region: CASSVDLTGEQFF. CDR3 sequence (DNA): TGTGCCAGCAGCGTAGATCTCACCGGAGAACAGTTCTTC.

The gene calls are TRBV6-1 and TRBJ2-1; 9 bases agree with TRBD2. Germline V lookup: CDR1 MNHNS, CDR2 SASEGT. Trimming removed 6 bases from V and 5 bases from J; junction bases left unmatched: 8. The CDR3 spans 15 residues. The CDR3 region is CASSRGTSLNNEQFF. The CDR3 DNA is TGTGCCAGCAGCCGCGGGACTAGCCTAAACAATGAGCAGTTCTTC.

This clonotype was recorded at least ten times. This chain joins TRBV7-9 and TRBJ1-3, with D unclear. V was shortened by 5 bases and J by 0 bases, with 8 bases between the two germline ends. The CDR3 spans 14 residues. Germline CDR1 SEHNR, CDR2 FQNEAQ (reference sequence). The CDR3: CASSPPTSGNTIYF. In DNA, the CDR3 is TGTGCCAGCAGCCCCCCTACCTCTGGAAACACCATATATTTT. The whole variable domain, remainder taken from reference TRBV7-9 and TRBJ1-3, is DTGVSQNPRHKITKRGQNVTFRCDPISEHNRLYWYRQTLGQGPEFLTYFQNEAQLEKSRLLSDRFSAERPKGSFSTLEIQRTEQGDSAMYLCASSPPTSGNTIYFGEGSWLTVV.

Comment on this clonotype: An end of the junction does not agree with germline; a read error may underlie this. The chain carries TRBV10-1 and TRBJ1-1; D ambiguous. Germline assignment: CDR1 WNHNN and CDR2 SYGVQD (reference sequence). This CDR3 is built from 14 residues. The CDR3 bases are TGCGCCAGAAGTGACGCCGACCGGAACACTGAAGCTTTCTTT. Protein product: CARSDADRNTEAFF.

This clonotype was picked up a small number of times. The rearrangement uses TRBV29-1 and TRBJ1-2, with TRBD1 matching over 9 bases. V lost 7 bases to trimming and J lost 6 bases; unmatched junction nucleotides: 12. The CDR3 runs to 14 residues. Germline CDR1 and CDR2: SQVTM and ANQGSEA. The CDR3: CSAQRDRESHGYTF. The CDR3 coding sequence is TGCAGCGCCCAGAGGGACAGGGAGAGCCATGGCTACACCTTC.

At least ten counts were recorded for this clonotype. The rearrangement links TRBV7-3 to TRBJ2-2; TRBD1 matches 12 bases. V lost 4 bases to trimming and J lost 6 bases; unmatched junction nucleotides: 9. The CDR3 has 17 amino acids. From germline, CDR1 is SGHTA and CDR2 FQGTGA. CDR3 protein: CASSSHPGQGAAGELFF. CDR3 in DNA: TGTGCCAGCAGCTCCCACCCGGGACAGGGGGCCGCCGGGGAGCTGTTTTTT.

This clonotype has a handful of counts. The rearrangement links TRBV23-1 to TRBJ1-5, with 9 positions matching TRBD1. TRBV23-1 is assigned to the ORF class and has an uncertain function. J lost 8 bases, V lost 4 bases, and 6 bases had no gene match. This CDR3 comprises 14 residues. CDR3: CASSPGQGPEPQHF. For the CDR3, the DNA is TGCGCCAGCAGTCCCGGACAGGGGCCGGAGCCCCAGCATTTT.

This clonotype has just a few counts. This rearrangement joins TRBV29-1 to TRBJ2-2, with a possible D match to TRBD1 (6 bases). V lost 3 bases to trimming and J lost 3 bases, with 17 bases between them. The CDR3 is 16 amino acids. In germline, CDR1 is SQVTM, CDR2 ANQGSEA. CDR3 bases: TGCAGCGTTGATACGGGTATCAGGGGCTACACCGGGGAGCTGTTTTTT. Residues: CSVDTGIRGYTGELFF.

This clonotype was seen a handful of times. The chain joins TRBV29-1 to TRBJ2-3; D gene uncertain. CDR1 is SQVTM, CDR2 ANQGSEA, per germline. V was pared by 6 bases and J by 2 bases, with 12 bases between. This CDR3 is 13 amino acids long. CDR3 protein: CSVRWTLTDTQYF. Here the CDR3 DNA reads TGCAGCGTCCGGTGGACGCTCACAGATACGCAGTATTTT.

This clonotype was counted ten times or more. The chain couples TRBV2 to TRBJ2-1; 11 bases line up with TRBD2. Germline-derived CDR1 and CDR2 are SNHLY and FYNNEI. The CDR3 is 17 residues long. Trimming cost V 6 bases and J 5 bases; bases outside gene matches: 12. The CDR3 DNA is TGTGCCAGCAGCCAAGGGGTTAGCGGGGGGGCCCACAATGAGCAGTTCTTC. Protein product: CASSQGVSGGAHNEQFF.

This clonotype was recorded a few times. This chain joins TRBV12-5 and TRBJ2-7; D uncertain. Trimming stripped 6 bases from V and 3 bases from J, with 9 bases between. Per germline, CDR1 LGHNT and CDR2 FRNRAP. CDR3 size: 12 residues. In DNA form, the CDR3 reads TGTGCTAGTGGCCTGGATGGCTACGAGCAGTACTTC. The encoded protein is CASGLDGYEQYF.

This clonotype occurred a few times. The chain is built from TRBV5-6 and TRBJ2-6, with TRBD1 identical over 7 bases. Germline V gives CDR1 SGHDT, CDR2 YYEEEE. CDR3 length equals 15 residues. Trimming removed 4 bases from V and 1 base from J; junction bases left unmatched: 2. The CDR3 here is CASSQQGSGANVLTF. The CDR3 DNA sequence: TGTGCCAGCAGCCAACAGGGGTCTGGGGCCAACGTCCTGACTTTC.

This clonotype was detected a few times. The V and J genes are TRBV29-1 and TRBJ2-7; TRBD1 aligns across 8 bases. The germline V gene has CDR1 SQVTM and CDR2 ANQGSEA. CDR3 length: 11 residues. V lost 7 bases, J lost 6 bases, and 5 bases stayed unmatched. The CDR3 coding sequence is TGCAGCGCCCGGACAGGGACCGAGCAGTACTTC. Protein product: CSARTGTEQYF.

CDR3 sequence (DNA): TGCGCCAGCAGTGAGGACAGGGGAGCCAAAAACATTCAGTACTTC. Translated, it gives CASSEDRGAKNIQYF. The V call is TRBV10-1, the J call TRBJ2-4, with TRBD1 matching 8 bases. Germline V gene data show CDR1 as WNHNN and CDR2 as SYGVQD (reference sequence). The CDR3 covers 15 residues. The junction had 0 bases not matched to a gene; V was cut back by 2 bases and J by 0 bases.

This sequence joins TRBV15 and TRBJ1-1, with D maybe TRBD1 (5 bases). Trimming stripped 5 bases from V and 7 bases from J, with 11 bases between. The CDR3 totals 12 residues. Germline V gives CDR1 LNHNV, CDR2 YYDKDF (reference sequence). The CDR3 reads CATSDRDGEAFF. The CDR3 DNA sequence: TGTGCCACCAGCGACCGGGACGGTGAAGCTTTCTTT.

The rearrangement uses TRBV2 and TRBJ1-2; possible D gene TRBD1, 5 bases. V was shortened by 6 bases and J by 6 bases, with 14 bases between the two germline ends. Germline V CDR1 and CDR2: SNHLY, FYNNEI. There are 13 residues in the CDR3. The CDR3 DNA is TGTGCCAGCAGAGCAGGGCCAAGCAATGGCTACACCTTC. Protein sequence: CASRAGPSNGYTF.